The rows below give T cell receptor beta chains drawn from one sample of a study of T-cell memory formation after mild COVID-19. Each CDR3 protein is one row after TCRdb ran MiXCR on the 5' RACE reads. This repertoire shows 470,000 or so distinct CDR3 sequences, around 27% found once; its top ten account for around 13%. The sequenced sample was PBMCs or a T cell subset sorted from them (not recorded which). The receptor set was obtained from an adult woman who had mild COVID-19 (a few samples of this study predate the infection). Cell type and time point are not known. The CDR3 runs from the conserved cysteine through the conserved F or W. A D gene is named only where the DNA matches it firmly. Clone size is stated in some rows and not others, as once, few, many or a class when expanded.

d_gene	j_gene	abundance	v_gene	CDR3aa	CDR3nt
-	TRBJ1-2	-	TRBV9	CASSVLTDPYGYTF	TGTGCCAGCAGCGTATTGACAGACCCCTATGGCTACACCTTC
-	TRBJ2-2	few	TRBV3-1	CASSPSGELFF	TGTGCCAGCAGCCCATCCGGGGAGCTGTTTTTT
-	TRBJ1-1	-	TRBV7-9	CASSSLIRERPGHWNTEAFF	TGTGCCAGCAGCTCTCTTATTCGGGAAAGACCGGGACACTGGAACACTGAAGCTTTCTTT
TRBD2	TRBJ2-1	many	TRBV15	CATSGPKWTSGSVTGNEQFF	TGTGCCACCAGCGGACCGAAATGGACTAGCGGGAGTGTTACGGGGAATGAGCAGTTCTTC
-	TRBJ1-1	many	TRBV3-1	CASSPRDTEAFF	TGTGCCAGCAGCCCCCGCGACACTGAAGCTTTCTTT
-	TRBJ1-5	-	TRBV2	CASSDRSLGNQPQHF	TGTGCCAGCAGTGACAGGTCCCTGGGAAATCAGCCCCAGCATTTT
TRBD1	TRBJ1-1	few	TRBV12-3/TRBV12-4	CASARTGSGTEAFF	TGTGCCAGCGCGCGGACAGGCTCCGGAACTGAAGCTTTCTTT
-	TRBJ2-7	-	TRBV6-1	CASRKTGYEQYF	TGTGCCAGCAGAAAGACAGGTTACGAGCAGTACTTC
-	TRBJ2-7	-	TRBV20-1	CSALTPSITYEQYF	TGCAGTGCCCTGACACCATCCATTACCTACGAGCAGTACTTC
TRBD1	TRBJ2-4	-	TRBV6-2/TRBV6-3	CASSSGQGASKNIQYF	TGTGCCAGCAGTTCGGGACAGGGGGCGAGCAAAAACATTCAGTACTTC
-	TRBJ2-3	-	TRBV11-2	CASSLAPRTDTQYF	TGTGCCAGCAGCTTAGCGCCGAGGACAGATACGCAGTATTTT
TRBD1	TRBJ1-2	-	TRBV9	CASSVDRTGSSDYGYTF	TGTGCCAGCAGCGTAGATAGGACAGGGAGTAGCGACTATGGCTACACCTTC
-	TRBJ2-3	-	TRBV14	CASSQQGIGDTQYF	TGTGCCAGCAGCCAACAGGGTATCGGAGATACGCAGTATTTT
-	TRBJ2-1	few	TRBV7-3	CASSFYRVSSEDEQFF	TGTGCCAGCAGCTTCTACAGGGTAAGTTCGGAAGATGAGCAGTTCTTC
-	TRBJ1-6	many	TRBV5-4	CASSLRTPDNSPLHF	TGTGCCAGCAGCTTACGGACACCGGATAATTCACCCCTCCACTTT
-	TRBJ2-7	few	TRBV5-1	CASSFGDGPYYEQYF	TGCGCCAGCAGCTTCGGCGACGGACCCTACTACGAGCAGTACTTC
-	TRBJ2-5	-	TRBV4-2	CASSPSLASQETQYF	TGTGCCAGCAGCCCCTCCCTAGCGAGCCAAGAGACCCAGTACTTC
-	TRBJ1-1	-	TRBV29-1	CSVRLTPERERATEAFF	TGCAGCGTTCGACTAACCCCCGAAAGGGAGCGGGCCACTGAAGCTTTCTTT
TRBD2	TRBJ2-1	-	TRBV5-1	CASSLVLAGEVSNEQFF	TGCGCCAGCAGCTTGGTTCTAGCGGGAGAGGTTAGCAATGAGCAGTTCTTC
-	TRBJ2-1	few	TRBV4-3	CASSQEWRGGSSYNEQFF	TGCGCCAGCAGCCAAGAGTGGCGGGGTGGCAGCTCCTACAATGAGCAGTTCTTC
-	TRBJ1-5	-	TRBV4-3	CASSSELYSNQPQHF	TGCGCCAGCAGCTCAGAACTGTATAGCAATCAGCCCCAGCATTTT
TRBD1	TRBJ1-1	once	TRBV14	CASSHLPGQGLGKAFF	TGTGCCAGCAGCCACCTTCCGGGACAGGGGCTTGGAAAAGCTTTCTTT
-	TRBJ2-7	-	TRBV15	CATSREKEGAYEQYF	TGTGCCACCAGCAGAGAGAAGGAGGGGGCGTACGAGCAGTACTTC
TRBD2	TRBJ2-1	many	TRBV4-2	CASSPTSGAYNEQFF	TGTGCCAGCAGCCCTACTAGCGGGGCCTACAATGAGCAGTTCTTC
-	TRBJ1-1	-	TRBV4-1	CASSQRGLNTEAFF	TGCGCCAGCAGCCAAAGGGGCTTGAACACTGAAGCTTTCTTT
TRBD1	TRBJ1-5	few	TRBV12-3/TRBV12-4	CASSLRTGAVGPQHF	TGTGCCAGCAGCCTGAGAACAGGGGCCGTGGGGCCCCAGCATTTT
-	TRBJ2-7	-	TRBV2	CATFSSDVSYEQYF	TGTGCCACCTTCAGCTCAGACGTATCCTACGAGCAGTACTTC
-	TRBJ1-2	-	TRBV12-3/TRBV12-4	CASGSVGLIYGYTF	TGTGCCAGCGGCTCCGTTGGACTCATCTATGGCTACACCTTC
-	TRBJ2-2	-	TRBV14	CASSQVSGFTGELFF	TGTGCCAGCAGCCAAGTTTCAGGGTTTACCGGGGAGCTGTTTTTT
-	TRBJ2-7	-	TRBV5-4	CASSSPGRRNYYEQYF	TGTGCCAGCAGCTCACCGGGCCGCAGGAACTACTACGAGCAGTACTTC
-	TRBJ2-3	-	TRBV6-5	CASSRRGVADTQYF	TGTGCCAGCAGTCGACGGGGTGTGGCAGATACGCAGTATTTT
-	TRBJ2-2	-	TRBV6-5	CASRHTTGNTGELFF	TGTGCCAGCAGACACACGACAGGGAACACCGGGGAGCTGTTTTTT
-	TRBJ2-2	-	TRBV7-7	CASSVGSFGGGELFF	TGTGCTAGCAGCGTAGGATCATTCGGGGGCGGGGAGCTGTTTTTT
-	TRBJ2-7	-	TRBV7-2	CASSLASDYPYEQYF	TGTGCCAGCAGCTTAGCGTCGGACTACCCATACGAGCAGTACTTC
-	TRBJ1-1	-	TRBV5-5	CASSLPGGNTEAFF	TGTGCCAGCAGCTTGCCAGGTGGGAACACTGAAGCTTTCTTT
-	TRBJ2-1	few	TRBV29-1	CSVEGTENYNEQFF	TGCAGCGTTGAAGGGACAGAGAATTACAATGAGCAGTTCTTC
TRBD2	TRBJ2-5	-	TRBV3-1	CDSTHERGIDQETQYF	TGTGACAGCACCCATGAGCGGGGGATCGACCAAGAGACCCAGTACTTC
-	TRBJ1-5	-	TRBV12-3/TRBV12-4	CASSVVEDQPQHF	TGTGCCAGCTCAGTTGTGGAAGATCAGCCCCAGCATTTT
TRBD2	TRBJ2-1	-	TRBV27	CASSLGLAPTPQFF	TGTGCCAGCAGTCTGGGACTAGCGCCGACACCTCAATTCTTC
TRBD2	TRBJ2-1	few	TRBV9	CASSVEPSGKSPPYNEQFF	TGTGCCAGCAGCGTAGAGCCTAGCGGGAAGTCCCCCCCATACAATGAGCAGTTCTTC
-	TRBJ2-1	many	TRBV9	CASSVGGSYNEQFF	TGTGCCAGCAGCGTAGGAGGATCCTACAATGAGCAGTTCTTC
-	TRBJ2-3	-	TRBV12-3/TRBV12-4	CANSDGISTDTQYF	TGTGCCAACTCGGACGGGATTAGCACAGATACGCAGTATTTT
-	TRBJ1-1	-	TRBV4-1	CASSQVGSVNTEAFF	TGCGCCAGCAGCCAAGTCGGCAGCGTTAACACTGAAGCTTTCTTT
-	TRBJ2-7	few	TRBV7-7	CASSSDPSGEQYF	TGTGCTAGCAGCTCCGACCCGTCGGGTGAGCAGTACTTC
-	TRBJ2-1	-	TRBV4-1	CASSPLGGLGEQFF	TGCGCCAGCAGCCCACTTGGGGGTCTCGGTGAGCAGTTCTTC
-	TRBJ2-5	many	TRBV7-9	CASSPPLGAPLETQYF	TGTGCCAGCAGCCCCCCCCTGGGCGCCCCCTTGGAGACCCAGTACTTC
TRBD2	TRBJ2-1	-	TRBV5-6	CASSSSGRAVIHEQFF	TGTGCCAGCAGCTCCAGCGGGAGGGCCGTCATTCATGAGCAGTTCTTC
TRBD1	TRBJ2-6	-	TRBV20-1	CSARVPTGTGLTGANVLTF	TGCAGTGCTAGAGTTCCAACCGGGACAGGGTTGACTGGGGCCAACGTCCTGACTTTC
-	TRBJ2-3	-	TRBV12-3/TRBV12-4	CASSPPGRGDTDTQYF	TGTGCCAGCAGTCCGCCGGGGAGGGGGGACACAGATACGCAGTATTTT
-	TRBJ2-5	few	TRBV7-9	CASSPTSMGSEETQYF	TGTGCCAGCAGCCCCACTAGCATGGGATCGGAGGAGACCCAGTACTTC
TRBD1	TRBJ2-5	many	TRBV5-4	CASSHEPRQGGETQYF	TGTGCCAGCAGCCATGAGCCACGACAGGGGGGAGAGACCCAGTACTTC
TRBD1	TRBJ2-3	-	TRBV6-5	CASSFDRGSGTDTQYF	TGTGCCAGCAGTTTCGACAGGGGTTCGGGCACAGATACGCAGTATTTT
TRBD2	TRBJ2-1	many	TRBV7-3	CASSRLAGVLNEQFF	TGTGCCAGCAGCCGCCTAGCGGGAGTATTGAATGAGCAGTTCTTC
-	TRBJ2-2	-	TRBV5-1	CASSLAMDPGELFF	TGCGCCAGCAGCTTGGCTATGGACCCCGGGGAGCTGTTTTTT
-	TRBJ1-6	-	TRBV25-1	CASSGTQGYNSPLHF	TGTGCCAGCAGTGGAACCCAGGGCTATAATTCACCCCTCCACTTT
-	TRBJ1-1	-	TRBV20-1	CSASLPPREAFF	TGCAGTGCTAGTCTCCCCCCCCGGGAAGCTTTCTTT
-	TRBJ1-3	few	TRBV5-4	CASSLFQGSGNTIYF	TGTGCCAGCAGCTTATTCCAGGGTTCTGGAAACACCATATATTTT
TRBD1	TRBJ1-4	few	TRBV15	CATSRARDSNEKLFF	TGTGCCACCAGCAGAGCCCGGGACAGTAATGAAAAACTGTTTTTT
-	TRBJ1-1	few	TRBV5-1	CASTGVDEAFF	TGCGCCAGCACCGGGGTGGATGAAGCTTTCTTT
-	TRBJ2-7	-	TRBV6-5	CASSPQYSTYEQYF	TGTGCCAGCAGCCCTCAATACTCAACCTACGAGCAGTACTTC